This T cell receptor beta chain appears in the sequencing data of a study of beta chain features in type 1 diabetes. CDR1 and CDR2 from the germline V gene are MGHRA and YSYEKL. CDR3 length equals 13 residues. With 2 bases removed from V and 0 bases from J, the gap between germline ends came to 5 bases. Study observations and caveats: When Type 1 diabetes patients were examined, their TCRB CDR3s proved moderately but significantly shorter in all four CD4+ subsets.

This clone was detected only a few times. No antigen is known for it. Expressed TCRB transcripts were sequenced because the entire RNA isolate underwent reverse transcription. This table comes from immunoSEQ multiplex PCR, and its TCRdb copy is limited to in-frame clones, with some not included. The table includes about 360,000 clones, 10% to 15% detected once. This chain links TRBV4-1 with TRBJ2-7; no clear D. The material sequenced was naive CD4+ T cells from blood. This clonotype was sampled from a young woman with type 1 diabetes. CDR3 sequence: CASSQTGSYEQYF. The CDR3 DNA is TGCGCCAGCAGCCAAACGGGCTCCTACGAGCAGTACTTC.